This TCR beta chain is drawn from a study of regulatory T cells in long-lasting Graves disease. Arm-PCR with iRepertoire HTBI primers amplified the CDR3 regions for these TCR beta libraries. TCRdb processed the multiplex PCR reads anew with MiXCR; each CDR3 protein has one entry. The data hold roughly 320,000 distinct CDR3 sequences, with 16% observed a single time. Germline V lookup: CDR1 MNHEY, CDR2 SMNVEV (reference sequence). The CDR3 runs to 13 residues. The trim removed 6 bases at V and 7 bases at J, leaving 6 bases unmatched. In this sample, this clonotype turned up a few times. Regarding time point: newly diagnosed GD, antithyroid drugs for less than 3 months. Following extraction of RNA from PBMCs, that RNA was used to make the TCR library. American Thyroid Association guidelines defined how Graves' disease was diagnosed. This sample was shared with a second study, whose subject was T cells in Graves' hyperthyroidism and ophthalmopathy. Per that study: Researchers ran a first-round RT-PCR on the TCR CDR3 using the HTBI primer set. Among thyroid clonotypes expanded above 0.001, most also appeared in blood. Before onset, by a median of around 6.1 months, the model predicted ophthalmopathy.

This sequence was found in a man aged 35-49 years with Graves disease. The source was peripheral blood mononuclear cells (PBMCs), collected at new diagnosis, from a patient treated with antithyroid drugs. The chain couples TRBV27 to TRBJ1-1; 9 bases line up with TRBD1. Written as DNA, the CDR3 is TGTGCCAGCAGGGACAGGGGTAAGGATGAAGCTTTCTTT. As protein: CASRDRGKDEAFF.